This TCR beta chain was found in a study of T cell responses to AZD1222 COVID-19 vaccine. Findings of the study overall: The sample set comprised mostly white British donors with more females, and clonal diversity was possibly underestimated. Baseline serology detected seropositivity in only a handful of AZD1222 recipients. The span of vaccine-associated CD4 TCRs extended across spike, with dominance at 160-218 and 743-854. Increased Spike-specific TCR breadth and depth were observed after two AZD1222 doses.

The V gene's germline CDR1 is LGHDT and CDR2 YNNKEL (reference sequence). The CDR3 totals 15 residues. V was cut by 2 bases and J by 3 bases, with 11 bases left in between. This clone came up once. Its antigen is as yet unknown. TCRdb keeps only in-frame clones here, not all; method: immunoSEQ multiplex PCR. In the table there are just under 85,000 clones, around 86% of which are singletons. Specimen: peripheral blood, collected on day 0 of AZD1222 vaccination. The sequence came from an adult in good health. The chain employs TRBV3-1 (or the pseudogene TRBV3-2) and TRBJ1-5, with a tentative D call TRBD1 (5 bases). The CDR3 DNA reads as TGTGCCAGCAGCCAAAATTGGGACGCCAATCAGCCCCAGCATTTT. Translating gives CASSQNWDANQPQHF.